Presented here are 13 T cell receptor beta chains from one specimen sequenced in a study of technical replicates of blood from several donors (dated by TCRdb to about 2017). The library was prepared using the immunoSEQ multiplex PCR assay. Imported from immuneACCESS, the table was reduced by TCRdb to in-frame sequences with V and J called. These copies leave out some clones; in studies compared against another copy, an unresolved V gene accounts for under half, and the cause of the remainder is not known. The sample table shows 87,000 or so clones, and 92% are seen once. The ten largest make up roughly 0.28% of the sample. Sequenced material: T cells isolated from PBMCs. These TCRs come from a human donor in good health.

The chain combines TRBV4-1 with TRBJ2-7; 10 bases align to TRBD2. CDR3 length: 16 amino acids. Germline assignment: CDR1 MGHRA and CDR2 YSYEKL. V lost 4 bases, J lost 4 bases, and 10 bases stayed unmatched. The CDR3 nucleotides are TGCGCCAGCAGCCGGGCCGCGCTAGCGGGAGCATACGAGCAGTACTTC. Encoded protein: CASSRAALAGAYEQYF.

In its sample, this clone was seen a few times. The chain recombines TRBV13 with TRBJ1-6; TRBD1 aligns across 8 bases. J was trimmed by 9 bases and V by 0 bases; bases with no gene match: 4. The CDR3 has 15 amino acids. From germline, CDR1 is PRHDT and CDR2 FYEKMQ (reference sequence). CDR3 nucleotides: TGTGCCAGCAGCTTAGGAGGACAGGGAGGTTCACCCCTCCACTTT. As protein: CASSLGGQGGSPLHF. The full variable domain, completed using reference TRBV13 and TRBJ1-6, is AAGVIQSPRHLIKEKRETATLKCYPIPRHDTVYWYQQGPGQDPQFLISFYEKMQSDKGSIPDRFSAQQFSDYHSELNMSSLELGDSALYFCASSLGGQGGSPLHFGNGTRLTVT.

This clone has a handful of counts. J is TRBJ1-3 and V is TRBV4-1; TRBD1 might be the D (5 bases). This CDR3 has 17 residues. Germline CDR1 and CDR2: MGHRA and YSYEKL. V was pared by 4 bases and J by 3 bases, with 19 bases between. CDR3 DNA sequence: TGCGCCAGCAGCCGGCAGGGTTGGGTCTTAAATGGAAACACCATATATTTT. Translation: CASSRQGWVLNGNTIYF.

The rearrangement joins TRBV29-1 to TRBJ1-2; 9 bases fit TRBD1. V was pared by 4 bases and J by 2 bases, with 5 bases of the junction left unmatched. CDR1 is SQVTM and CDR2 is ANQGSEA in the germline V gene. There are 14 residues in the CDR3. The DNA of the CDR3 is TGCAGCGTTGGGGACAGGGCATTAAACTATGGCTACACCTTC. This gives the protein CSVGDRALNYGYTF.

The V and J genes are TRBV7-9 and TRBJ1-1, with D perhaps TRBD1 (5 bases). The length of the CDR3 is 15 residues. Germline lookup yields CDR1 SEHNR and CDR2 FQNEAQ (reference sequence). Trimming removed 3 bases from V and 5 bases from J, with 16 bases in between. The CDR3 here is CASSLGGAGMTEAFF. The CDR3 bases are TGTGCCAGCAGCTTGGGTGGGGCAGGGATGACTGAAGCTTTCTTT.

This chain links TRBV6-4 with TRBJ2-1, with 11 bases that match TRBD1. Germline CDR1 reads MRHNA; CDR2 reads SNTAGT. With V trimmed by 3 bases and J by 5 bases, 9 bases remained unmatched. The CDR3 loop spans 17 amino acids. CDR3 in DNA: TGTGCCAGCAGTGAACTGTCGGGACAGGGGGTCAACAATGAGCAGTTCTTC. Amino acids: CASSELSGQGVNNEQFF.

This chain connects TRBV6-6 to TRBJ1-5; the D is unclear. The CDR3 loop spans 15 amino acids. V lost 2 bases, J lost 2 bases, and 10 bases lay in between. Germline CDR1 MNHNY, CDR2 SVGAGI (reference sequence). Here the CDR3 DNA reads TGTGCCAGCAGTTACGGCCGGCTAGGCAATCAGCCCCAGCATTTT. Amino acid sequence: CASSYGRLGNQPQHF.

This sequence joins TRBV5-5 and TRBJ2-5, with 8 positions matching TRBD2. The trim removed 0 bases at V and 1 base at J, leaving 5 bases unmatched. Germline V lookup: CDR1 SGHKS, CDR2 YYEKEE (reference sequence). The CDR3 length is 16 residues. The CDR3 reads CASSLVRGGTQETQYF. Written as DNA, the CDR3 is TGTGCCAGCAGCTTGGTACGCGGGGGGACCCAAGAGACCCAGTACTTC.

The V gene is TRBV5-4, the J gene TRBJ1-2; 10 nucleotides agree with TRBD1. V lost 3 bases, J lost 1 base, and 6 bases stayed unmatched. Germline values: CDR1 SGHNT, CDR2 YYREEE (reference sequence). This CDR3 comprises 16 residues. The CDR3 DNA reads TGTGCCAGCAGCTCCCCGGGACAGGGGAATAACTATGGCTACACCTTC. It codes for CASSSPGQGNNYGYTF. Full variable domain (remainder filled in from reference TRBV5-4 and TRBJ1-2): ETGVTQSPTHLIKTRGQQVTLRCSSQSGHNTVSWYQQALGQGPQFIFQYYREEENGRGNFPPRFSGLQFPNYSSELNVNALELDDSALYLCASSSPGQGNNYGYTFGSGTRLTVV.

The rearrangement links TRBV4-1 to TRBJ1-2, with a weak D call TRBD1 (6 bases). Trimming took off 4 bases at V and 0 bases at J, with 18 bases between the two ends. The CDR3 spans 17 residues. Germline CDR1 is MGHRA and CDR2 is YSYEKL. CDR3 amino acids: CASSPTGILPSNYGYTF. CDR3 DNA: TGCGCCAGCAGCCCGACAGGCATACTCCCCTCTAACTATGGCTACACCTTC.

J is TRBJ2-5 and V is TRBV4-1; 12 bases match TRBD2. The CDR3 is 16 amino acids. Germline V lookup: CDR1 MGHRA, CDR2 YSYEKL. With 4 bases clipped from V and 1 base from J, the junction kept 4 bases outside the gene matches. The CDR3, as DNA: TGCGCCAGCAGCCTCATACTAGCGGGGGGCCAAGAGACCCAGTACTTC. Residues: CASSLILAGGQETQYF.

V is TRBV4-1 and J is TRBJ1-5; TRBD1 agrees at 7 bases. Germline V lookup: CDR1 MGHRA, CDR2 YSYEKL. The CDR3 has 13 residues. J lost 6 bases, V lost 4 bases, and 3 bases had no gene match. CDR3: CASSPPGGQPQHF. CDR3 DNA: TGCGCCAGCAGCCCCCCAGGGGGTCAGCCCCAGCATTTT.

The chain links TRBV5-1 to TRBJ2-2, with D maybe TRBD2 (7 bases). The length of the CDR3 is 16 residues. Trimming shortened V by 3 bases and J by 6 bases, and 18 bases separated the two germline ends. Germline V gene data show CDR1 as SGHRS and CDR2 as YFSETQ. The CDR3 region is CASSSLTGGRAGELFF. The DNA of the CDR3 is TGCGCCAGCAGCTCCTTAACGGGGGGCCGGGCCGGGGAGCTGTTTTTT.